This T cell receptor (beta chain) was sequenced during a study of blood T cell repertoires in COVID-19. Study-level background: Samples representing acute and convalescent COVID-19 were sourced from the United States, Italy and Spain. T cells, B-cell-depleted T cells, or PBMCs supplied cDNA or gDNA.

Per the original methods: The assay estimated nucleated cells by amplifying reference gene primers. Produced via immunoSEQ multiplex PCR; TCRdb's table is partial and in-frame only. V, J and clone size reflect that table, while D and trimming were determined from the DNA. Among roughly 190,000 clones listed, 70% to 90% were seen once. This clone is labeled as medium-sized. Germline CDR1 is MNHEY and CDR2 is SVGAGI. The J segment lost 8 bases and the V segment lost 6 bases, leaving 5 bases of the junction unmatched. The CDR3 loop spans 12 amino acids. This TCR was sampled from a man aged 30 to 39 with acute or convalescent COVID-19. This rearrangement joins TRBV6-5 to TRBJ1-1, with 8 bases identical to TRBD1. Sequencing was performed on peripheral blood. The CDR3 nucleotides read TGTGCCAGCAGGACAGGGGTAACCGAAGCTTTCTTT. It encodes CASRTGVTEAFF.